This TCR beta chain was identified in a study of shared clonotypes between healthy human individuals. Across the whole study: Researchers assigned three CD4 naive, three CD4 memory, two CD8 naive and one CD8 memory plate to each donor.

On this clone itself: Its antigen is still unknown. The same CDR3 is also encoded by other DNA sequences in this sample.

V gave up 0 bases and J gave up 4 bases; unmatched junction bases: 7. The CDR3 runs to 15 residues. Germline V gene lookup returns CDR1 SQVTM and CDR2 ANQGSEA. The assay ran at deep level. Data came from immunoSEQ multiplex PCR; TCRdb stores just in-frame clones and leaves some out. Here the sample spans 330,000 or so clones, 74% being singletons. Study outcomes and limitations: Unshared clonotypes carried lower generation probabilities than those common to all four donors. Represented diversity, genetic and exposure-history alike, was limited by few donors.

The sequencing input was memory CD4+ T cells sorted from blood. Subset described: CD45RA-negative fraction. This clonotype originated in a man younger than 40 in good health. The chain is built from TRBV29-1 and TRBJ2-5; 8 nucleotides align to TRBD1. The CDR3 loop is CSVEEDRGRSETQYF. CDR3 DNA sequence: TGCAGCGTTGAAGAAGACAGGGGAAGGTCAGAGACCCAGTACTTC.